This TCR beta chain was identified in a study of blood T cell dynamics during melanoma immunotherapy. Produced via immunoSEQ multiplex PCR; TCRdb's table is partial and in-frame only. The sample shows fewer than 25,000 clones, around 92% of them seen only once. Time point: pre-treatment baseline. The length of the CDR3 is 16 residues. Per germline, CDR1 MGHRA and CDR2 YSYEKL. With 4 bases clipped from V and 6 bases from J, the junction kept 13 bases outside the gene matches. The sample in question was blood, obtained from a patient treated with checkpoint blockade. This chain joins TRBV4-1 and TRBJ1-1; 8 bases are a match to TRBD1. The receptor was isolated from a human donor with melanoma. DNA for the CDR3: TGCGCCAGCAGCCGGGGCAGGGGGCCGAGAAGTCCTGAAGCTTTCTTT. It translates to CASSRGRGPRSPEAFF.